This T cell receptor (beta chain) was recorded in a study of T cells in Graves' hyperthyroidism and ophthalmopathy. RNA transcripts served as the template for amplifying TCR beta CDR3 regions. When the TCR CDR3 underwent first-round RT-PCR, the HTBI primer set was used. MiXCR was run by TCRdb on the multiplex PCR reads, yielding one entry per CDR3 protein. In the table there are some 200,000 distinct CDR3 sequences, 17% of which are singletons. This clonotype was detected many times. Trimming left V 1 base short and J 5 bases short, with 12 bases between. Germline CDR1 is LNHDA and CDR2 is SQIVND (reference sequence). CDR3 length equals 15 residues.

This clonotype originated in a woman aged 45-60 years with Graves' hyperthyroidism. The chain recombines TRBV19 with TRBJ2-1; no clear D. The sequencing input was blood. DNA for the CDR3: TGTGCCAGTAGTATAGGGGTGCTCGAGCACAATGAGCAGTTCTTC. It yields the protein CASSIGVLEHNEQFF.